This TCR beta chain was sequenced in a study of tumor-infiltrating lymphocytes in localized non-small cell lung cancer. Study-wide context: The cohort mixed smokers and never-smokers, several histologies, and some post-neoadjuvant-chemotherapy samples.

The CDR3 has 13 residues. Per germline, CDR1 LNHDA and CDR2 SQIVND (reference sequence). V was trimmed by 0 bases and J by 8 bases, leaving 8 bases between them. TCRdb keeps only in-frame clones here, not all; method: immunoSEQ multiplex PCR. This table holds 10,000 or so clones, 82% found once. This TCR was recovered from a human donor with non-small cell lung cancer. This chain uses TRBV19 with TRBJ1-5, with unresolved D. The material sequenced was uninvolved lung tissue not adjacent to the tumor. The CDR3 DNA is TGTGCCAGTAGTATAGAGACCCTTAAGCCCCAGCATTTT. This sequence encodes CASSIETLKPQHF.